The entry that follows covers one T cell receptor beta chain sequence. Antigen specificity is unknown. The data are from a study of cytomegalovirus exposure and HLA in healthy donors. General study points: When analyzed later, a missense DCLRE1C variant was found to be linked to TCR beta V- and J-gene trimming.

The PCR used 60 Vbeta and 13 Jbeta primers. Assay: immunoSEQ multiplex PCR; the TCRdb copy retains only in-frame clones and omits some. This sample has about 95,000 clones, with 81% found just once. Germline-derived CDR1 and CDR2 are SGHTA and FQGNSA. The V segment lost 5 bases and the J segment 5 bases; nucleotides outside the gene matches: 9. The CDR3 has 15 residues. The sequence derives from a woman aged 70-85 years in good health and CMV-seropositive. The sample taken for sequencing was PBMCs. The chain couples TRBV7-2 to TRBJ2-7, with 10 positions matching TRBD1. CDR3 DNA: TGTGCCAGCAGCAGGAGGACAGGGGGTGGCAACGAGCAGTACTTC. The encoded protein is CASSRRTGGGNEQYF.